This passage covers 10 T cell receptor beta chains from one sample sequenced in a study of CD8 T cells in Susac syndrome. Random hexamers were used to reverse transcribe 0.5 to 1 ug of RNA. MiXCR was run by TCRdb on the immunoSEQ multiplex PCR reads, yielding one entry per CDR3 protein. The sample lists approximately 280,000 distinct CDR3 sequences; 70% to 90% were seen once. Sequenced sample: CD8+ T cells from PBMCs. The receptors derive from a human donor with multiple sclerosis.

The chain couples TRBV11-2 to TRBJ1-6, with a weak D call TRBD1 (5 bases). Trimming removed 8 bases from V and 6 bases from J, with 11 bases in between. In germline, CDR1 is SGHAT, CDR2 FQNNGV. The CDR3 spans 13 residues. The CDR3 coding sequence is TGTGCCAGCGGGGGGGACCTTAATTCACCCCTCCACTTT. It translates to CASGGDLNSPLHF.

The gene calls are TRBV6-1 and TRBJ1-1; possibly TRBD1 for D (6 bases). CDR3 length: 17 residues. Germline V gives CDR1 MNHNS, CDR2 SASEGT. Trimming shortened V by 4 bases and J by 5 bases, and 23 bases separated the two germline ends. The CDR3 loop is CASSGPKGGASGTEAFF. In DNA form, the CDR3 reads TGTGCCAGCAGTGGACCCAAGGGGGGGGCGTCTGGAACTGAAGCTTTCTTT.

V gene TRBV25-1 combines with J gene TRBJ1-1, with D unresolved. V lost 6 bases and J lost 3, with 20 bases in between. This CDR3 region has 16 residues. From germline, CDR1 is MGHDK and CDR2 SYGVNS. This CDR3 is CASSPESRWRDTEAFF. DNA of the CDR3: TGTGCCAGCAGCCCAGAATCCCGGTGGAGGGACACTGAAGCTTTCTTT. Based on the CDR3 plus reference TRBV25-1 and TRBJ1-1, the full variable domain is EADIYQTPRYLVIGTGKKITLECSQTMGHDKMYWYQQDPGMELHLIHYSYGVNSTEKGDLSSESTVSRIRTEHFPLTLESARPSHTSQYLCASSPESRWRDTEAFFGQGTRLTVV.

The chain combines TRBV27 with TRBJ2-5; 7 bases align to TRBD1. CDR1 MNHEY and CDR2 SMNVEV come from the germline V gene (reference sequence). The CDR3 runs to 16 residues. With V trimmed by 4 bases and J by 4 bases, 12 bases remained unmatched. The CDR3, as DNA: TGTGCCAGCAGTTATCGAGGGGGCAGGGTATTAGAGACCCAGTACTTC. It is translated as CASSYRGGRVLETQYF.

This chain links TRBV27 with TRBJ2-2; 8 bases line up with TRBD2. The germline gives CDR1 MNHEY, CDR2 SMNVEV (reference sequence). The CDR3 is 16 residues long. Germline trimming cut 2 bases from V and 5 bases from J; bases unmatched to any gene: 7. Written as DNA, the CDR3 is TGTGCCAGCAGTTTAGGCCCCGGGACTAGGACCGGGGAGCTGTTTTTT. Its protein is CASSLGPGTRTGELFF.

The rearrangement uses TRBV7-9 and TRBJ1-1; D is unresolved. Per germline, CDR1 SEHNR and CDR2 FQNEAQ (reference sequence). Trimming took 3 bases from V and 1 from J, leaving 15 bases between them. This CDR3 contains 16 residues. The CDR3 is CASSLPTLDRNTEAFF. Here the CDR3 DNA reads TGTGCCAGCAGCTTGCCGACTTTAGACCGGAACACTGAAGCTTTCTTT.

This clonotype has just a few counts. The V gene is TRBV29-1, the J gene TRBJ2-1; D is unclear. Between the trimmed V and J ends, which lost 5 bases and 8 bases, there was a span of 7 bases. The CDR3 contains 10 residues. The germline gives CDR1 SQVTM, CDR2 ANQGSEA. The CDR3: CSVRVYEQFF. CDR3 in DNA: TGCAGCGTTAGGGTGTATGAGCAGTTCTTC.

CDR3 sequence: CASSQRRQGHTQYF. CDR3 in DNA: TGTGCCAGCAGCCAGAGACGACAGGGACATACGCAGTATTTT. The chain uses TRBV27 and TRBJ2-3; 7 bases fit TRBD1. The CDR3 extends over 14 amino acids. Germline values: CDR1 MNHEY, CDR2 SMNVEV (reference sequence). V was pared by 6 bases and J by 7 bases, with 10 bases of the junction left unmatched.

The chain has TRBV7-6 and TRBJ2-7; D might be TRBD1 (6 bases). CDR1 SGHVS and CDR2 FNYEAQ come from the germline V gene. The V gene lost 0 bases and the J gene lost 7 bases, with 19 bases spanning the gap. The CDR3 sequence is 16 residues long. The CDR3 sequence is CASSLAVGQLPREQYF. The CDR3 DNA reads as TGTGCCAGCAGCTTAGCGGTTGGACAGCTTCCTAGAGAGCAGTACTTC.

This chain joins TRBV27 and TRBJ1-1; weak D call: TRBD1 (6 bases). V lost 1 base to trimming and J lost 5 bases, with 14 bases between them. Germline loops: CDR1 MNHEY, CDR2 SMNVEV (reference sequence). The CDR3 is 15 residues long. The CDR3 reads CASSLWGARDTEAFF. In nucleotides, the CDR3 is TGTGCCAGCAGTTTATGGGGGGCGCGGGATACTGAAGCTTTCTTT.